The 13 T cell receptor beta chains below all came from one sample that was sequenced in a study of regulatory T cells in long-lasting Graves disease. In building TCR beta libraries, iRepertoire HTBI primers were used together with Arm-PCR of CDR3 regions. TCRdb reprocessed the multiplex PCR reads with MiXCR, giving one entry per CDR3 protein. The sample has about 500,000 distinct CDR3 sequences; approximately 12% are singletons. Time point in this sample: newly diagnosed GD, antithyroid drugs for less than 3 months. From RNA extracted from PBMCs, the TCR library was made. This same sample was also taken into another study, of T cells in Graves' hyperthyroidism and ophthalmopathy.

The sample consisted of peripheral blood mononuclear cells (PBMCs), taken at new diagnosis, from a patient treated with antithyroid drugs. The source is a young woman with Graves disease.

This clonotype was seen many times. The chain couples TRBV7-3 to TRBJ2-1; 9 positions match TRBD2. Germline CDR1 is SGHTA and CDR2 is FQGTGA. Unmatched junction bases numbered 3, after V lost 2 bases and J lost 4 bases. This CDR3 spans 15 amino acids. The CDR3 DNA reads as TGTGCCAGCAGCTTAGGTCTAGCGGGATACAATGAGCAGTTCTTC. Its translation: CASSLGLAGYNEQFF.

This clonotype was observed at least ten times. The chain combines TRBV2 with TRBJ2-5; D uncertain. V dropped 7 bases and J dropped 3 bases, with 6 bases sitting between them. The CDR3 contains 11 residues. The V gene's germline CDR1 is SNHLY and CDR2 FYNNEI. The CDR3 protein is CASNTEETQYF. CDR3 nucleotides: TGTGCCAGCAATACTGAAGAGACCCAGTACTTC.

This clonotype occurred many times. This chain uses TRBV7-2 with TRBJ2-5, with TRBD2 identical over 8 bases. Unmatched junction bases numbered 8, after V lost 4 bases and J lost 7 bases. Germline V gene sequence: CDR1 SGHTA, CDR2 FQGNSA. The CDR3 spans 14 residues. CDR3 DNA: TGTGCCAGCAGCTCTAAAGCGGGAGACGGGACCCAGTACTTC. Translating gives CASSSKAGDGTQYF.

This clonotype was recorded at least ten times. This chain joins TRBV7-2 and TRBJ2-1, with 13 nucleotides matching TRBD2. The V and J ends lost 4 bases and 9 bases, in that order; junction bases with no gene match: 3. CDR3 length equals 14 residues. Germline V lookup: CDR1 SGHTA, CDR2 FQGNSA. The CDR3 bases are TGTGCCAGCAGCTCACTAGCGGGAGGGAGTGAGCAGTTCTTC. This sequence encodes CASSSLAGGSEQFF.

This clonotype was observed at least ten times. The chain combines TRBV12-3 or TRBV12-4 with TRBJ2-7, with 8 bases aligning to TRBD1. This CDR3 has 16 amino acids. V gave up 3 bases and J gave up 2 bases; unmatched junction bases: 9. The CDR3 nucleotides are TGTGCCAGCAGTTTTACCTTCGACAGGGGAGCCTACGAGCAGTACTTC. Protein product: CASSFTFDRGAYEQYF.

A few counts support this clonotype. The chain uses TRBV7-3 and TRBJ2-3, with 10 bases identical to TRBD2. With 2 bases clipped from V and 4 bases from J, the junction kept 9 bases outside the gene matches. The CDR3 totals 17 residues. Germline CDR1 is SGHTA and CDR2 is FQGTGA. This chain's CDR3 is CASSLRGAGGPSDTQYF. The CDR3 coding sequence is TGTGCCAGCAGCTTACGGGGAGCGGGAGGGCCATCAGATACGCAGTATTTT. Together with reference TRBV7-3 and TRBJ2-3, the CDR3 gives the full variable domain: GAGVSQTPSNKVTEKGKYVELRCDPISGHTALYWYRQSLGQGPEFLIYFQGTGAADDSGLPNDRFFAVRPEGSVSTLKIQRTERGDSAVYLCASSLRGAGGPSDTQYFGPGTRLTVL.

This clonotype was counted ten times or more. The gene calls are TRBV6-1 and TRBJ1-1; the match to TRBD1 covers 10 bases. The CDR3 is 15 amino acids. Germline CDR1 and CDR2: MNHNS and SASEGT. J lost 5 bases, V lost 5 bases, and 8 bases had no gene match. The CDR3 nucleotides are TGTGCCAGCAGTCCAGGCCGGACAGGGGGGACTGAAGCTTTCTTT. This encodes CASSPGRTGGTEAFF.

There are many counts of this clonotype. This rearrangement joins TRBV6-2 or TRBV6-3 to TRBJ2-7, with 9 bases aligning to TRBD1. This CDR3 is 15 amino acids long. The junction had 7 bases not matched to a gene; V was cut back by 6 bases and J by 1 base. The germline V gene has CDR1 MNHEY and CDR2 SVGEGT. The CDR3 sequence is CASSGDRARSYEQYF. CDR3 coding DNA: TGTGCCAGCAGCGGGGACAGGGCAAGGTCCTACGAGCAGTACTTC.

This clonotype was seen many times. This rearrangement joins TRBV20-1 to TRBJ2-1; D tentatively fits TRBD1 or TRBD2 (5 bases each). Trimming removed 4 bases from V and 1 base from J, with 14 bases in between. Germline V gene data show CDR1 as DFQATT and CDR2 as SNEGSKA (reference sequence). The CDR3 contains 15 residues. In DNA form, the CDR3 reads TGCAGTGCTACCCCGGGACGCAGTTCCTACAATGAGCAGTTCTTC. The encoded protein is CSATPGRSSYNEQFF.

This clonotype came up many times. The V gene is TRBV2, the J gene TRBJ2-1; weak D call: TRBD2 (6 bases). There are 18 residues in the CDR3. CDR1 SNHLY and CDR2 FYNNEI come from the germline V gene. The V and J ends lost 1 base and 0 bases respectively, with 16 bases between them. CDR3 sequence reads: CASSEGVGGGNSYNEQFF. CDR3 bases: TGTGCCAGCAGTGAAGGTGTAGGTGGCGGGAACTCCTACAATGAGCAGTTCTTC.

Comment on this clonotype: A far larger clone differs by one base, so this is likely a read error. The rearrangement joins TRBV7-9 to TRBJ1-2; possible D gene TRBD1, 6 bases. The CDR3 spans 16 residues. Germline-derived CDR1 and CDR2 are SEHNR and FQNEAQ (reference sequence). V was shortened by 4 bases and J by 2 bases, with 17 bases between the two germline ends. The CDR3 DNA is TGTGCCAGCAGCTCGGAGCGACGGACAGCGAACTATGGCTACACCTTC. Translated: CASSSERRTANYGYTF. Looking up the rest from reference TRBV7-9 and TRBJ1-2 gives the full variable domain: DTGVSQNPRHKITKRGQNVTFRCDPISEHNRLYWYRQTLGQGPEFLTYFQNEAQLEKSRLLSDRFSAERPKGSFSTLEIQRTEQGDSAMYLCASSSERRTANYGYTFGSGTRLTVV.

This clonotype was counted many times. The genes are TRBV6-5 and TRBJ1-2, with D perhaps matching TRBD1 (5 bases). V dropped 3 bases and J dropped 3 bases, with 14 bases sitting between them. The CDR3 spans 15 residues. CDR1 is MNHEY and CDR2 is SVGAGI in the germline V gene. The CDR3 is CASSYQTTDYYGYTF. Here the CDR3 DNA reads TGTGCCAGCAGTTATCAAACGACAGACTACTATGGCTACACCTTC.

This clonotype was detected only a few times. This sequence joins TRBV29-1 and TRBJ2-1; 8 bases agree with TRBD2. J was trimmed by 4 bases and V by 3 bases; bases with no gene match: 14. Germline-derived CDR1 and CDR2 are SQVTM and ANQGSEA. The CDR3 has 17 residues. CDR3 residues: CSVDRVSGTNRYNEQFF. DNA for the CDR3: TGCAGCGTTGATAGGGTTAGCGGGACAAACAGATACAATGAGCAGTTCTTC.